This entry lists 22 T cell receptor beta chains sequenced from one sample in a study of kidney transplant recipient with SARS-CoV-2 infection. Each CDR3 protein is one row after TCRdb ran MiXCR on the reads. The sample lists approximately 250,000 distinct CDR3 sequences, less than 35% occurring once. Sequenced here: a blood sample, sampled at baseline and on roughly day 110 from a kidney transplant recipient. The receptors derive from a male patient in his thirties who had COVID-19 and was a kidney transplant recipient. Some T cells may arise from the graft donor.

In regard to this clonotype: A much more abundant neighbour one base away suggests this may be a read error. This chain joins TRBV19 and TRBJ1-6; no reliable D call. Germline CDR1 LNHDA, CDR2 SQIVND (reference sequence). This CDR3 has 14 amino acids. CDR3 protein: CASSIARDNSPLRF. The CDR3 coding sequence is TGTGCCAGTAGTATCGCTCGGGATAATTCACCCCTCCGCTTT.

This clonotype appeared many times. The rearrangement links TRBV12-3 or TRBV12-4 to TRBJ2-1; D may be TRBD1 (6 bases). Trimming removed 2 bases at V and 7 bases at J, with 12 bases between. The CDR3 sequence is 14 residues long. This chain's CDR3 is CASSLTWDTNEQFF. The CDR3 DNA sequence: TGTGCCAGCAGTTTAACCTGGGACACTAATGAGCAGTTCTTC.

This clonotype was counted at least ten times. V is TRBV11-3 and J is TRBJ1-2; D unresolved. CDR3 length: 17 amino acids. Germline-derived CDR1 and CDR2 are SGHNT and YENEEA. The V and J ends lost 5 bases and 4 bases respectively, with 23 bases between them. CDR3 nucleotides: TGTGCCAGCAGCGAGGTCAGCGATCTCGGAAAGACCTATGGCTACACCTTC. Amino acid sequence: CASSEVSDLGKTYGYTF.

This clonotype was recorded many times. V and J are TRBV19 and TRBJ1-2, with 7 bases aligning to TRBD1. CDR3 length equals 12 residues. V lost 6 bases and J lost 6; bases outside the gene matches: 4. CDR1 is LNHDA, CDR2 SQIVND, per germline (reference sequence). The CDR3 loop reads CASRTGTNGYTF. CDR3 coding DNA: TGTGCCAGTAGGACAGGGACAAATGGCTACACCTTC.

This clonotype was seen ten or more times. The rearrangement uses TRBV20-1 and TRBJ1-4; TRBD1 matches at 7 bases. This CDR3 contains 11 residues. After removal of 8 bases from V and 8 bases from J, the junction contained 5 bases not matched to a gene. The germline gives CDR1 DFQATT, CDR2 SNEGSKA (reference sequence). The CDR3 spells CSFQGVEKLFF. CDR3 DNA sequence: TGCAGTTTTCAGGGGGTCGAAAAACTGTTTTTT.

Concerning this clonotype itself: The CDR3 end shows no conserved phenylalanine or tryptophan, and so a read error is likely. V is TRBV6-5 and J is TRBJ1-1; tentative D call: TRBD1 (5 bases). Germline CDR1 is MNHEY and CDR2 is SVGAGI. This CDR3 region has 12 residues. CDR3 amino acids: CTSGPGGPEAFL. The DNA of the CDR3 is TGTACCAGCGGCCCCGGGGGTCCCGAAGCTTTCTTG.

This clonotype was observed many times. V and J are TRBV6-5 and TRBJ1-2; no definite D call. Germline CDR1 reads MNHEY; CDR2 reads SVGAGI. The CDR3 covers 13 residues. V was cut by 6 bases and J by 8 bases, with 16 bases left in between. The CDR3 sequence is CASRLTGFEGYTF. The CDR3 coding sequence is TGTGCCAGCAGGCTGACGGGCTTCGAAGGCTACACCTTC.

As to this clonotype: A single base separates this from a much larger clone, so it may be a read error. V usage is TRBV11-3 and J usage is TRBJ2-7, with TRBD2 matching 7 bases. Germline V gives CDR1 SGHNT, CDR2 YENEEA. The CDR3 runs 16 residues. CDR3 in amino acids: CASSPRGGDSSCEQYF. The CDR3 coding sequence is TGTGCCAGCAGCCCCCGTGGGGGGGACTCCTCCTGCGAGCAGTACTTC.

This clonotype was seen many times. The rearrangement joins TRBV5-8 to TRBJ2-5; 10 bases line up with TRBD2. With 4 bases clipped from V and 2 bases from J, the junction kept 8 bases outside the gene matches. Germline lookup yields CDR1 SGHTS and CDR2 YDEGEE. The CDR3 length is 16 residues. CDR3 sequence: CASSHGLAALQETQYF. CDR3 DNA: TGTGCCAGCAGCCACGGACTAGCGGCCCTTCAAGAGACCCAGTACTTC.

This clonotype has a count of ten or more. The rearrangement joins TRBV12-5 to TRBJ1-2; TRBD1 matches at 12 bases. The CDR3 loop spans 16 amino acids. CDR1 is LGHNT, CDR2 FRNRAP, per germline. The V and J ends lost 11 bases and 4 bases, in that order; junction bases with no gene match: 14. This CDR3 reads CAETRGQGAISYGYTF. CDR3 DNA: TGTGCTGAGACCCGGGGACAGGGGGCGATTAGCTATGGCTACACCTTC.

This clonotype came up many times. The J gene is TRBJ2-1, the V gene TRBV3-1; TRBD1 matches at 9 bases. The junction had 4 bases not matched to a gene; V was cut back by 0 bases and J by 4 bases. The germline V gene encodes CDR1 LGHDT and CDR2 YNNKEL (reference sequence). The CDR3 loop spans 16 amino acids. The CDR3 loop is CASSQDLGTGYNEQFF. The DNA for the CDR3 is TGTGCCAGCAGCCAAGATCTCGGGACAGGGTACAATGAGCAGTTCTTC.

With regard to this clonotype: A much larger clone differs by one base, so this may be a read error. The chain has TRBV12-3 or TRBV12-4 and TRBJ1-1; TRBD1 aligns across 10 bases. This CDR3 has 14 residues. V shed 5 bases and J 4 bases; nucleotides not matched to a gene: 4. The DNA for the CDR3 is TGTGCCAGCAGTCGAGGACAGGGGGGCACTGAAGCTTTCTTT. This gives the protein CASSRGQGGTEAFF.

The chain uses TRBV3-1 and TRBJ1-1; D gene ambiguous. The CDR3 sequence is 17 residues long. Germline assignment: CDR1 LGHDT and CDR2 YNNKEL (reference sequence). V gave up 7 bases and J gave up 4 bases, with 25 bases separating them. In nucleotides, the CDR3 is TGTGCCAGCACCACGGAAGATCCCATTTCAATTCGCACTGAAGCTTTCTTT. Translated, it gives CASTTEDPISIRTEAFF.

This clonotype has at least ten counts. V gene TRBV11-3 combines with J gene TRBJ1-5, with 11 bases fitting TRBD1. Trimming cost V 5 bases and J 6 bases; bases outside gene matches: 21. Germline loops: CDR1 SGHNT, CDR2 YENEEA. This CDR3 has 20 residues. The DNA for the CDR3 is TGTGCCAGCAGCACCCCCCTTAAGTGGACAGGGGGCTCGTGGAGTCAGCCCCAGCATTTT. This codes for CASSTPLKWTGGSWSQPQHF.

About this clonotype itself: This may come from a read error, since a much larger clone is one base off. The chain carries TRBV11-2 and TRBJ2-1; 8 nucleotides align to TRBD2. This CDR3 has 12 residues. V was clipped by 5 bases and J by 9 bases; unmatched bases: 3. Germline CDR1 reads SGHAT; CDR2 reads FQNNGV. CDR3 coding DNA: TGTGCCAGCAGCGCCGCGGGGGGTGAGCAGTTCTTC. Translated: CASSAAGGEQFF.

On this clonotype itself: A much larger clone lies a single base off, so this may be a read error. The gene calls are TRBV20-1 and TRBJ1-1; no clear D. Deletions cut 5 bases from V and 0 bases from J, with 10 bases between. The CDR3 contains 13 residues. Looked up from germline, CDR1 is DFQATT and CDR2 is SNEGSKA (reference sequence). CDR3 nucleotides: TGCAGTGCTTCCAGGAACATGAACACTGAAGCTTTCTTT. Residues: CSASRNMNTEAFF.

This clonotype was counted ten times or more. This chain links TRBV28 with TRBJ2-7; no clear D. Germline V gives CDR1 MDHEN, CDR2 SYDVKM. The CDR3 sequence is 11 residues long. V was cut by 3 bases and J by 2 bases, with 2 bases left in between. The CDR3 loop is CASSLTYEQYF. The DNA for the CDR3 is TGTGCCAGCAGTTTGACCTACGAGCAGTACTTC.

This clonotype was detected many times. Here the CDR3 DNA reads TGTGCCAGCAGTCCGAGACTAGGCCACGAGCAGTACTTC. Translating it yields CASSPRLGHEQYF. The genes are TRBV12-3 or TRBV12-4 and TRBJ2-7; D possibly corresponds to TRBD2 (6 bases). Trimming took 5 bases from V and 5 from J, leaving 13 bases between them. This CDR3 is 13 amino acids long.

Points on this clonotype: A much larger clone differs by one base, so this may be a read error. This chain links TRBV28 with TRBJ1-2; D possibly corresponds to TRBD1 (5 bases). Germline CDR1 is MDHEN and CDR2 is SYDVKM. CDR3 length equals 15 residues. CDR3 amino acids: CAGRPNQGRNYGYTF. In DNA, the CDR3 is TGTGCCGGCAGACCAAACCAGGGACGGAACTATGGCTACACCTTC.

Ten or more counts support this clonotype. The V call is TRBV3-1, the J call TRBJ2-5; D not certain. The V end lost 5 bases, the J end lost 5 bases, and 24 bases lay between the germline ends. This CDR3 comprises 17 residues. Germline lookup yields CDR1 LGHDT and CDR2 YNNKEL (reference sequence). The CDR3 loop reads CASSCTYPISFSETQYF. CDR3 DNA sequence: TGTGCCAGCAGCTGTACATATCCCATTTCTTTCTCTGAGACCCAGTACTTC.

This clonotype was seen only a few times. This chain joins TRBV6-1 and TRBJ2-4, with D hard to call. This CDR3 contains 15 residues. CDR1 and CDR2 from the germline V gene are MNHNS and SASEGT. V was shortened by 2 bases and J by 3 bases, with 11 bases between the two germline ends. As DNA, the CDR3 is TGTGCCAGCAGTGAAAGTCGCCAGGTCAAAAACATTCAGTACTTC. Encoded protein: CASSESRQVKNIQYF.

The table lists this clonotype with many counts. V gene TRBV29-1 combines with J gene TRBJ2-1; no clear D. CDR1 is SQVTM and CDR2 is ANQGSEA in the germline V gene. The V gene lost 4 bases and the J gene lost 4 bases, with 5 bases spanning the gap. The CDR3 has 11 amino acids. The CDR3 DNA reads TGCAGCGTTGCCTTGTACAATGAGCAGTTCTTC. Protein sequence: CSVALYNEQFF.